This T cell receptor beta chain derives from a study of vaccination effects on CD4 cells after COVID-19. Within the ViraFEST assay, antigen-specific CD4+ T cells underwent expansion with viral peptide pools prior to sequencing. Following a roughly ten-day culture, CD4+ T cells were purified. PCR confirmed that the person was infected with SARS-CoV-2 between March and December 2020. The method was immunoSEQ multiplex PCR; TCRdb's version includes in-frame clones alone and lacks a portion of them. Of approximately 30,000 clones detected, 72% appear once; the ten largest clones hold around 30%. Regarding this clone: Its antigen is undetermined.

CDR3 size: 12 residues. V was cut by 6 bases and J by 9 bases, with 12 bases left in between. Per the germline V gene, CDR1 is MNHNY and CDR2 is SVGAGI (reference sequence). Source: CD4+ T cells from PBMCs cultured with a peptide pool, taken before COVID-19 vaccination. This chain joins TRBV6-6 and TRBJ1-5; D perhaps matches TRBD1 (6 bases). The sequence came from a human donor who had a prior SARS-CoV-2 infection. CDR3 sequence: CASSTGKAPQHF. CDR3 DNA sequence: TGTGCCAGCAGCACAGGGAAGGCGCCCCAGCATTTT.